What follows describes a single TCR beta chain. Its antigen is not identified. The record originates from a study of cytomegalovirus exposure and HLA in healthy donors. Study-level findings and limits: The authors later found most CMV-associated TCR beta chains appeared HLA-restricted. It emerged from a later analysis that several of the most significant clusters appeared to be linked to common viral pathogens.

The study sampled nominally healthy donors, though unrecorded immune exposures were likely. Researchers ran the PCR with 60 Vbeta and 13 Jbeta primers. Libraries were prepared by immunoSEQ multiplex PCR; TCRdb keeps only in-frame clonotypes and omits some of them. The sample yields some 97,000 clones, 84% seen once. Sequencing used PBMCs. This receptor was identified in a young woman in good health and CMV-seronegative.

The chain's CDR3 is CASTPEGLAGETQYF. The CDR3 bases are TGTGCCAGCACCCCGGAAGGACTAGCGGGGGAGACCCAGTACTTC. The chain links TRBV7-9 to TRBJ2-5; 12 bases align to TRBD2. The CDR3 is made up of 15 amino acids. V shed 7 bases and J 5 bases; nucleotides not matched to a gene: 8. Germline V gene sequence: CDR1 SEHNR, CDR2 FQNEAQ (reference sequence).